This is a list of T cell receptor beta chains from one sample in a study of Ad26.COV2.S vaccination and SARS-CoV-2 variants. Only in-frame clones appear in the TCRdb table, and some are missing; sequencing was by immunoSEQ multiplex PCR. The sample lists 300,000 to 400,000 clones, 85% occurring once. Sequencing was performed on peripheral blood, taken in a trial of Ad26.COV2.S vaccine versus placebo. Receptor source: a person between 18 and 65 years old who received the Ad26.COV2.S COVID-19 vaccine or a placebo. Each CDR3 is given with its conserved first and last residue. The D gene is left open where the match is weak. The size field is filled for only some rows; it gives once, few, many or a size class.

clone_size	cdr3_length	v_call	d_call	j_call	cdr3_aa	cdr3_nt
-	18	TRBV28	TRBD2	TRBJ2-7	CASSLTSGGASPSYEQYF	TGTGCCAGCAGTCTGACTAGCGGGGGGGCCTCCCCCTCTTACGAGCAGTACTTC
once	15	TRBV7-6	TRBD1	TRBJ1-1	CASSQTGPLDTEAFF	TGTGCCAGCAGCCAGACAGGGCCTTTGGACACTGAAGCTTTCTTT
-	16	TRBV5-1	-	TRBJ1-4	CASSLVSGQINEKLFF	TGCGCCAGCAGCTTGGTTTCGGGACAAATTAATGAAAAACTGTTTTTT
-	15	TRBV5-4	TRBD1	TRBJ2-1	CASSLDRGPYNEQFF	TGTGCCAGCAGCTTGGACAGGGGGCCCTACAATGAGCAGTTCTTC
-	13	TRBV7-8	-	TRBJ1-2	CASSLGGSGGYTF	TGTGCCAGCAGCCTAGGGGGATCAGGGGGCTACACCTTC
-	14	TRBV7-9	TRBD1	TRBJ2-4	CASSFQTGGNIQYF	TGTGCCAGCAGCTTCCAAACAGGGGGGAACATTCAGTACTTC
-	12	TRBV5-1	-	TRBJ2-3	CASSFPDDTQYF	TGCGCCAGCAGCTTTCCGGACGATACGCAGTATTTT
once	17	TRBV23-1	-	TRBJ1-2	CASSPPRLQDLNYGYTF	TGCGCCAGCAGTCCCCCCCGGCTACAAGATCTTAACTATGGCTACACCTTC
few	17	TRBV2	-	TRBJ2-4	CASSSDRDGLAKNIQYF	TGTGCCAGCAGTTCCGACCGGGACGGTCTAGCCAAAAACATTCAGTACTTC
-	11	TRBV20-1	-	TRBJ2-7	CSARSSYEQYF	TGCAGTGCTCGAAGCTCCTACGAGCAGTACTTC
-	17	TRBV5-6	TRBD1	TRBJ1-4	CASSSGQGSAANEKLFF	TGTGCCAGCAGCTCGGGACAGGGTAGTGCGGCTAATGAAAAACTGTTTTTT
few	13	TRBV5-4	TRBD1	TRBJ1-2	CASSHDRDPGYTF	TGTGCCAGCAGTCATGACAGGGATCCGGGCTACACCTTC
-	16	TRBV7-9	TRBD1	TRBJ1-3	CASSKTSGTGVNTIYF	TGTGCCAGCAGTAAAACCTCCGGGACAGGGGTTAACACCATATATTTT
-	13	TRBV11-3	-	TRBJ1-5	CASSLGSNQPQHF	TGTGCCAGCAGCTTGGGCAGCAATCAGCCCCAGCATTTT
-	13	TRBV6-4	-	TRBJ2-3	CASSVVVADTQYF	TGTGCCAGCAGTGTCGTGGTGGCAGATACGCAGTATTTT
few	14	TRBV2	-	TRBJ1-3	CASTRTVSGNTIYF	TGTGCCAGCACTAGGACAGTGTCTGGAAACACCATATATTTT
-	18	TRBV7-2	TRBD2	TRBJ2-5	CASSSKLVSGGAQETQYF	TGTGCCAGCAGCTCCAAACTCGTGAGCGGGGGGGCCCAAGAGACCCAGTACTTC
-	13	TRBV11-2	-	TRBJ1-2	CASSSDNNYGYTF	TGTGCCAGCAGCTCGGACAATAACTATGGCTACACCTTC
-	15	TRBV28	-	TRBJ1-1	CASLNRNGPNTEAFF	TGTGCCAGCCTTAACCGAAACGGGCCGAACACTGAAGCTTTCTTT
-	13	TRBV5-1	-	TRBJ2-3	CASSNRAPDTQYF	TGCGCCAGCAGCAATAGGGCCCCAGATACGCAGTATTTT
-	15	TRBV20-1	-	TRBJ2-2	CSASFRGTNTGELFF	TGCAGTGCTAGTTTTCGAGGGACGAACACCGGGGAGCTGTTTTTT
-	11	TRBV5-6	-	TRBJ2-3	CASSYGDTQYF	TGTGCCAGCAGTTATGGAGATACGCAGTATTTT
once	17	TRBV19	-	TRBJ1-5	CASSPRAVGTGNQPQHF	TGTGCCAGTAGTCCCCGCGCTGTCGGGACGGGTAATCAGCCCCAGCATTTT
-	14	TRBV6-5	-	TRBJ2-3	CAVERGELGDTQYF	TGTGCCGTGGAGAGGGGGGAGCTGGGAGATACGCAGTATTTT
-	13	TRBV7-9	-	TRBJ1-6	CASRDSDNSPLHF	TGTGCCAGCAGGGACAGCGATAATTCACCCCTCCACTTT
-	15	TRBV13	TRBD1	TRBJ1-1	CASSLGTGLSTEAFF	TGTGCCAGCAGCTTAGGGACAGGGTTAAGCACTGAAGCTTTCTTT
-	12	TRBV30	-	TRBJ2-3	CAWVSGQDTQYF	TGTGCCTGGGTTTCAGGGCAGGATACGCAGTATTTT
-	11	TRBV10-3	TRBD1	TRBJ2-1	CAIGQGNEQFF	TGTGCCATCGGACAGGGAAATGAGCAGTTCTTC
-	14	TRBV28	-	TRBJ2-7	CASSPWGKVYEQYF	TGTGCCAGCAGCCCCTGGGGGAAGGTCTACGAGCAGTACTTC
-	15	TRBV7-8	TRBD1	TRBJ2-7	CASSPTTGSSDEQYF	TGTGCCAGCAGCCCGACGACAGGGTCTTCGGACGAGCAGTACTTC
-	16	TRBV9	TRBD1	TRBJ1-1	CASSVNPGQGYTEAFF	TGTGCCAGCAGCGTGAATCCGGGACAGGGTTACACTGAAGCTTTCTTT
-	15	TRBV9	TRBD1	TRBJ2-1	CASSAGTGSINEQFF	TGTGCCAGCAGCGCCGGGACAGGGAGCATCAATGAGCAGTTCTTC
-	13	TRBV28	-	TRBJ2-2	CASRFRHAGELFF	TGTGCCAGCAGGTTCCGACACGCCGGGGAGCTGTTTTTT
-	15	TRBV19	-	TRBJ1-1	CASSIEVTPNTEAFF	TGTGCCAGTAGTATAGAGGTGACACCGAACACTGAAGCTTTCTTT
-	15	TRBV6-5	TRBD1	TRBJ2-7	CASSRVRQGAYEQYF	TGTGCCAGCAGCCGTGTGAGACAGGGGGCCTACGAGCAGTACTTC
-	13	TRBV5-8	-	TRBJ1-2	CASSHGRAYGYTF	TGTGCCAGCAGCCATGGACGGGCCTATGGCTACACCTTC
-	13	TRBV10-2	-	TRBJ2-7	CASSATGAYEQYF	TGCGCCAGCAGTGCGACAGGAGCCTACGAGCAGTACTTC
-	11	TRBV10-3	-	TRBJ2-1	CAILQYNEQFF	TGTGCCATACTTCAGTACAATGAGCAGTTCTTC
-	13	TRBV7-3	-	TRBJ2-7	CATALDRFYEQYF	TGTGCCACCGCGCTCGACAGGTTCTACGAGCAGTACTTC
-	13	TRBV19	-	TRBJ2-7	CASRGRSDGEQYF	TGTGCCAGCCGGGGCCGATCCGACGGCGAGCAGTACTTC
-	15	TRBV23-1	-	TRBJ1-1	CASSQSNRSNTEAFF	TGCGCCAGCAGTCAATCGAACAGATCTAACACTGAAGCTTTCTTT
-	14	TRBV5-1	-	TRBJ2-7	CASSSSGSVDEQYF	TGCGCCAGCAGCTCCTCGGGTTCTGTGGACGAGCAGTACTTC
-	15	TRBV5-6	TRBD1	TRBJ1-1	CASSPAGTGNTEAFF	TGTGCCAGCAGCCCCGCTGGGACAGGGAACACTGAAGCTTTCTTT
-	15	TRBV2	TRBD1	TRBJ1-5	CASSGPGGVGQPQHF	TGTGCCAGCAGTGGTCCAGGGGGGGTCGGTCAGCCCCAGCATTTT
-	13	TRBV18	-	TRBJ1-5	CASSLADNQPQHF	TGTGCCAGCTCACTTGCAGACAATCAGCCCCAGCATTTT
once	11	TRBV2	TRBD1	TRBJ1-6	CASGQGEPLHF	TGTGCCAGCGGACAGGGGGAACCCCTCCACTTT